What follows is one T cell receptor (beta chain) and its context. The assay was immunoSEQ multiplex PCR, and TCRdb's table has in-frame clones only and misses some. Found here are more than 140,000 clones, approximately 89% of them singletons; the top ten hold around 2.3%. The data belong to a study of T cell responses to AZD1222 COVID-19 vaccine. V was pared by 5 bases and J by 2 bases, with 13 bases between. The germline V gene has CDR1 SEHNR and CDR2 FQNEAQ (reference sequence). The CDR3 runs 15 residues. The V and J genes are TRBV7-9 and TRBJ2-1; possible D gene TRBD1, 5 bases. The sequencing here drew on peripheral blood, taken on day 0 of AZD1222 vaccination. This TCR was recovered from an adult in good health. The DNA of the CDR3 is TGTGCCAGCAGCCCCACCCCAGGGACCTACAATGAGCAGTTCTTC. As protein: CASSPTPGTYNEQFF.